Reported below is one TCR beta chain. The record originates from a study of control samples from healthy donors and cancer patients. CDR3 length: 17 amino acids. TCRdb's table, derived via immunoSEQ multiplex PCR, lists solely in-frame clones and lacks some. This table has 50,000 to 55,000 clones, about nine tenths appearing once. V and J are TRBV21-1 and TRBJ2-7; the table's D call TRBD2 went unverified against the DNA. TRBV21-1 is listed as a pseudogene. The sequenced sample consisted of PBMCs. This TCR was sampled from a man aged 35 to 55 with colorectal cancer. The CDR3 DNA reads TGTGCCAGCAGCAAAGATAGCAGGGACTTACAACTCTACGAGCAGTACTTC. It is translated as CASSKDSRDLQLYEQYF.